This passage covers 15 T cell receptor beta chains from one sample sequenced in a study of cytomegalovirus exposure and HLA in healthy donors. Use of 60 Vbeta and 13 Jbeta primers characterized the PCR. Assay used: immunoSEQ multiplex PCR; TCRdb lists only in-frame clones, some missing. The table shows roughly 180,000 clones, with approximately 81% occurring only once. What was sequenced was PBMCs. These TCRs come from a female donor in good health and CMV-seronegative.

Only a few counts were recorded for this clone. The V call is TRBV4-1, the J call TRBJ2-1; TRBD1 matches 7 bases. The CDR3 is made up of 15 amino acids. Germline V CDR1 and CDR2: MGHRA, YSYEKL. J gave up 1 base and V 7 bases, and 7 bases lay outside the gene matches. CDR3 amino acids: CASNQGDSSYNEQFF. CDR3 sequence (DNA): TGCGCCAGCAACCAGGGGGACAGTTCCTACAATGAGCAGTTCTTC.

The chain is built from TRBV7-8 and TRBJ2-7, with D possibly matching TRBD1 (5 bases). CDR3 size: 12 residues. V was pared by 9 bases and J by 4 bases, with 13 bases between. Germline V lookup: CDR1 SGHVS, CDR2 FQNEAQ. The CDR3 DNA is TGTGCCAGTCACGCGGACACGTACGAGCAGTACTTC. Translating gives CASHADTYEQYF.

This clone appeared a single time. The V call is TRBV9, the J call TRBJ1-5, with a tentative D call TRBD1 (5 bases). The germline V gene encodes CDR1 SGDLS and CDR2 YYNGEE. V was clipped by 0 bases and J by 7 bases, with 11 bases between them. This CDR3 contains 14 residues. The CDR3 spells CASSVDPGRQPQHF. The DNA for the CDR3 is TGTGCCAGCAGCGTAGATCCAGGGAGGCAGCCCCAGCATTTT.

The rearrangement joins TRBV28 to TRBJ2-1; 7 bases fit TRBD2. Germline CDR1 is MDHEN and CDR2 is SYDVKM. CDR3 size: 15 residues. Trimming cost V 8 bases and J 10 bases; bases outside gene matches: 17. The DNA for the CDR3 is TGTGCCAGCGGGACTACCCGATACCTACAATCAGAGCAGTTCTTC. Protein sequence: CASGTTRYLQSEQFF. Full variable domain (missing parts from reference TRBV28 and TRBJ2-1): DVKVTQSSRYLVKRTGEKVFLECVQDMDHENMFWYRQDPGLGLRLIYFSYDVKMKEKGDIPEGYSVSREKKERFSLILESASTNQTSMYLCASGTTRYLQSEQFFGPGTRLTVL.

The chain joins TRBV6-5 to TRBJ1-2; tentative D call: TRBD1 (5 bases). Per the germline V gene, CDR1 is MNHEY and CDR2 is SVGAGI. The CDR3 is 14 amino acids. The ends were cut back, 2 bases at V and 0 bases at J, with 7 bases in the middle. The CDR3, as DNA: TGTGCCAGCAGTTACCAGGGTTCTAACTATGGCTACACCTTC. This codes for CASSYQGSNYGYTF.

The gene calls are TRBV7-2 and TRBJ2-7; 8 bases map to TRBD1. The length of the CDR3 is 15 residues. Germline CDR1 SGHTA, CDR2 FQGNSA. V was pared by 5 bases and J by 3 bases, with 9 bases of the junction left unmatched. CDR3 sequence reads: CASSARTGSGYEQYF. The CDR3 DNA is TGTGCCAGCAGCGCAAGGACAGGGAGCGGCTACGAGCAGTACTTC.

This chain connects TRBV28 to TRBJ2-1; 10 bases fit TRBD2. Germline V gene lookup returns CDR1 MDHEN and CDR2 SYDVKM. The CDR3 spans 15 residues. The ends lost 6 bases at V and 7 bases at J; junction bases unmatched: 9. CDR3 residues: CASRYSSGRGNEQFF. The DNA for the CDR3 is TGTGCCAGCAGGTATTCTAGCGGGAGAGGGAATGAGCAGTTCTTC. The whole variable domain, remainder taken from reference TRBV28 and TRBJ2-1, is DVKVTQSSRYLVKRTGEKVFLECVQDMDHENMFWYRQDPGLGLRLIYFSYDVKMKEKGDIPEGYSVSREKKERFSLILESASTNQTSMYLCASRYSSGRGNEQFFGPGTRLTVL.

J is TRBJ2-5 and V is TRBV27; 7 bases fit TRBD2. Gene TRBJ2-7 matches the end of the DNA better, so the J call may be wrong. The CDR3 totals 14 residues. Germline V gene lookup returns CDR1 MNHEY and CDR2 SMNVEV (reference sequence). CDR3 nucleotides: TGTGCCAGCAGTAAGCGGGACGGTAACTACGAGCAGTACTTC. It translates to CASSKRDGNYEQYF.

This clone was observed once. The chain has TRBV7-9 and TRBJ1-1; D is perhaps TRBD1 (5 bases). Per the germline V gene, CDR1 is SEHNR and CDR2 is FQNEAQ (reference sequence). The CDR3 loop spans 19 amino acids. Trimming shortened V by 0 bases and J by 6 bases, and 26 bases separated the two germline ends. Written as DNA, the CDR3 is TGTGCCAGCAGCTTAGCCCTAGGATGGCAGGGCGGCGGTGGAGCTGAAGCTTTCTTT. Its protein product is CASSLALGWQGGGGAEAFF.

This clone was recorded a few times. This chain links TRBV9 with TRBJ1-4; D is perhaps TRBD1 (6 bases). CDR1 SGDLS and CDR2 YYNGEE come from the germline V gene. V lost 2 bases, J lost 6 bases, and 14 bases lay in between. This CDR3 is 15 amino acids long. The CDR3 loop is CASSVLQGSDEKLFF. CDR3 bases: TGTGCCAGCAGCGTTTTACAGGGATCCGATGAAAAACTGTTTTTT.

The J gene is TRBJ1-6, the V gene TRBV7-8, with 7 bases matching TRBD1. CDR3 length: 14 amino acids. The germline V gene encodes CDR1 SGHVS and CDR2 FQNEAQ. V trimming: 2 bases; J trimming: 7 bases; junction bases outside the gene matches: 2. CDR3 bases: TGTGCCAGCAGCTTAATGGACAGGAATTCACCCCTCCACTTT. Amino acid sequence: CASSLMDRNSPLHF. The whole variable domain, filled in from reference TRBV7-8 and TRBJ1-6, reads GAGVSQSPRYKVAKRGQDVALRCDPISGHVSLFWYQQALGQGPEFLTYFQNEAQLDKSGLPSDRFFAERPEGSVSTLKIQRTQQEDSAVYLCASSLMDRNSPLHFGNGTRLTVT.

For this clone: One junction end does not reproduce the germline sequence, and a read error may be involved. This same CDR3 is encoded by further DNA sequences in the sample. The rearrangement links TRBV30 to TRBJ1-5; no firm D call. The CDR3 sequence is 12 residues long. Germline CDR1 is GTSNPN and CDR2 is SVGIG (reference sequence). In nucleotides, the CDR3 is TGTGCCTGGAGTGAAGGAGGGCAGCCACAGCATTTT. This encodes CAWSEGGQPQHF.

The CDR3 region has the DNA TGTGCCAGCAGTGGGAGGGGTAATTCACCCCTCCACTTT. Translating gives CASSGRGNSPLHF. The genes are TRBV25-1 and TRBJ1-6, with D perhaps TRBD1 (5 bases). The CDR3 spans 13 residues. Trimming stripped 4 bases from V and 6 bases from J, with 7 bases between. Looked up from germline, CDR1 is MGHDK and CDR2 is SYGVNS. The full variable domain, its missing parts supplied by reference TRBV25-1 and TRBJ1-6, is EADIYQTPRYLVIGTGKKITLECSQTMGHDKMYWYQQDPGMELHLIHYSYGVNSTEKGDLSSESTVSRIRTEHFPLTLESARPSHTSQYLCASSGRGNSPLHFGNGTRLTVT.

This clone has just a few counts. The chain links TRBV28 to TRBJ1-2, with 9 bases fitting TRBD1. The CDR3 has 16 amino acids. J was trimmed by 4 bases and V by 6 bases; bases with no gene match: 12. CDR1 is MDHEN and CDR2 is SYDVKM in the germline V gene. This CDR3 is CASRSPGTGPTYGYTF. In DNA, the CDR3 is TGTGCCAGCAGGAGTCCCGGGACAGGGCCCACCTATGGCTACACCTTC.

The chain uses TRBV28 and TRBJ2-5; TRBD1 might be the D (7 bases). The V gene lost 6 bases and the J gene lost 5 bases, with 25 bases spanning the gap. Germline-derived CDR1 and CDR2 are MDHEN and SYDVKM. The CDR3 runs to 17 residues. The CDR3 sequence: CASSLGAGGSGRETQYF. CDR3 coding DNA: TGTGCCAGCAGCCTTGGGGCAGGGGGTTCGGGGAGGGAGACCCAGTACTTC.